These 24 T cell receptor beta chains share one sample of origin, sequenced in a study of OX40 agonist ivuxolimab in advanced cancers. Clones were read by immunoSEQ multiplex PCR, and TCRdb kept only the in-frame ones, dropping some. The sample lists under 85,000 clones, approximately 86% occurring once. This specimen consisted of CD4+ or CD8+ T cells sorted from blood, obtained in a trial of the OX40 agonist ivuxolimab. These receptors were taken from an adult with an advanced solid tumor such as melanoma, head and neck, liver or kidney cancer.

The chain recombines TRBV7-2 with TRBJ2-4, with TRBD1 matching over 8 bases. Germline loops: CDR1 SGHTA, CDR2 FQGNSA. V shed 1 base and J 0 bases; nucleotides not matched to a gene: 11. This CDR3 region has 19 residues. CDR3 sequence (DNA): TGTGCCAGCAGCTTAGGGGACAGGCCCTCCCAAATAGCCAAAAACATTCAGTACTTC. Protein product: CASSLGDRPSQIAKNIQYF.

V and J are TRBV18 and TRBJ1-1; perhaps TRBD1 as D (5 bases). Trimming pared 6 bases from V and 3 bases from J, leaving 11 bases between. The CDR3 runs 13 residues. Germline V CDR1 and CDR2: KGHSH, LQKENI. The CDR3 DNA sequence: TGTGCCAGCTCTAGGGGTGAGGACACTGAAGCTTTCTTT. Translated, it gives CASSRGEDTEAFF.

The rearrangement links TRBV10-3 to TRBJ2-2; a weak D match, TRBD1 (6 bases). V gave up 6 bases and J gave up 4 bases, with 9 bases separating them. CDR3 length equals 13 residues. Germline lookup yields CDR1 ENHRY and CDR2 SYGVKD. CDR3 in DNA: TGTGCCATCAGGGGGGCTAGCACCGGGGAGCTGTTTTTT. The encoded protein is CAIRGASTGELFF.

This clone occurred many times. This rearrangement joins TRBV28 to TRBJ1-6; D unresolved. V dropped 7 bases and J dropped 5 bases, with 6 bases sitting between them. Germline values: CDR1 MDHEN, CDR2 SYDVKM. The CDR3 totals 12 residues. This chain's CDR3 is CASNANNSPLHF. As DNA, the CDR3 is TGTGCCAGCAACGCGAATAATTCACCCCTCCACTTT. The full variable domain, with the rest looked up from reference TRBV28 and TRBJ1-6, is DVKVTQSSRYLVKRTGEKVFLECVQDMDHENMFWYRQDPGLGLRLIYFSYDVKMKEKGDIPEGYSVSREKKERFSLILESASTNQTSMYLCASNANNSPLHFGNGTRLTVT.

V and J are TRBV11-2 and TRBJ2-1; no clear D gene. Germline loops: CDR1 SGHAT, CDR2 FQNNGV. Trimming took 5 bases from V and 4 from J, leaving 15 bases between them. CDR3 length: 15 amino acids. The CDR3 loop is CASSVTGVEYNEQFF. The CDR3 DNA is TGTGCCAGCAGCGTGACTGGCGTGGAGTACAATGAGCAGTTCTTC.

The J gene is TRBJ1-3, the V gene TRBV7-2, with 12 bases aligning to TRBD1. The CDR3 covers 15 residues. Trimming at V came to 10 bases and at J to 1 base, leaving 5 bases not matched to a gene. The germline V gene encodes CDR1 SGHTA and CDR2 FQGNSA. In DNA form, the CDR3 reads TGTGCCACCCCGGGACAGGGGGCATCTGGAAACACCATATATTTT. This sequence encodes CATPGQGASGNTIYF.

This sequence joins TRBV30 and TRBJ2-3; D possibly matches TRBD1 or TRBD2 (5 bases each). With 3 bases removed from V and 1 base from J, the gap between germline ends came to 8 bases. This CDR3 contains 13 residues. The germline gives CDR1 GTSNPN, CDR2 SVGIG (reference sequence). The CDR3 region is CAWRGPGTDTQYF. CDR3 coding DNA: TGTGCCTGGAGGGGACCTGGCACAGATACGCAGTATTTT.

The chain combines TRBV12-5 with TRBJ2-3; 12 bases are a match to TRBD2. The V gene end was trimmed by 4 bases and the J gene end by 8 bases; junction bases not matched to a gene: 4. From germline, CDR1 is LGHNT and CDR2 FRNRAP. This CDR3 region has 14 residues. DNA of the CDR3: TGTGCTAGTGGTTCTAGCGGGGGGGCAAGTACGCAGTATTTT. Protein product: CASGSSGGASTQYF. The full variable domain, in which reference TRBV12-5 and TRBJ2-3 provide the parts outside the CDR3, is DARVTQTPRHKVTEMGQEVTMRCQPILGHNTVFWYRQTMMQGLELLAYFRNRAPLDDSGMPKDRFSAEMPDATLATLKIQPSEPRDSAVYFCASGSSGGASTQYFGPGTRLTVL.

The V call is TRBV11-3, the J call TRBJ1-1; D remains unclear. Germline CDR1 is SGHNT and CDR2 is YENEEA. Trimming pared 1 base from V and 6 bases from J, leaving 12 bases between. The CDR3 extends over 14 amino acids. CDR3 DNA: TGTGCCAGCAGCTTAGGACACCGGAGAGCTGAAGCTTTCTTT. This sequence encodes CASSLGHRRAEAFF. Supplemented by reference TRBV11-3 and TRBJ1-1, the full variable domain reads EAGVVQSPRYKIIEKKQPVAFWCNPISGHNTLYWYLQNLGQGPELLIRYENEEAVDDSQLPKDRFSAERLKGVDSTLKIQPAELGDSAVYLCASSLGHRRAEAFFGQGTRLTVV.

The chain is built from TRBV5-8 and TRBJ2-7; possibly TRBD2 for D (5 bases). CDR3 size: 14 residues. From germline, CDR1 is SGHTS and CDR2 YDEGEE. The ends were cut back, 0 bases at V and 2 bases at J, with 9 bases in the middle. The CDR3 bases are TGTGCCAGCAGCTTGGAGCCGGGAACCTACGAGCAGTACTTC. Translation: CASSLEPGTYEQYF.

This clone occurred a few times. V and J are TRBV4-2 and TRBJ2-7; no definite D call. The germline V gene encodes CDR1 LGHNA and CDR2 YNFKEQ. The CDR3 has 14 residues. With 1 base removed from V and 2 bases from J, the gap between germline ends came to 9 bases. For the CDR3, the DNA is TGTGCCAGCAGCCAAGTTGCAGCCCCCTACGAGCAGTACTTC. Its protein product is CASSQVAAPYEQYF.

The V call is TRBV5-1, the J call TRBJ1-4, with 11 bases aligning to TRBD1. The germline gives CDR1 SGHRS, CDR2 YFSETQ. The CDR3 loop spans 16 amino acids. Unmatched junction bases numbered 5, after V lost 4 bases and J lost 3 bases. The CDR3 bases are TGCGCCAGCAGCCCCGGGACAGGGGGGGCTAATGAAAAACTGTTTTTT. This gives the protein CASSPGTGGANEKLFF.

This clone was detected only a few times. V gene TRBV28 combines with J gene TRBJ2-7; 9 bases are shared with TRBD2. Germline V gene data show CDR1 as MDHEN and CDR2 as SYDVKM. The CDR3 consists of 12 residues. J gave up 3 bases and V 6 bases, and 0 bases lay outside the gene matches. The CDR3 bases are TGTGCCAGCAGGACTAGCGGCTACGAGCAGTACTTC. Its translation is CASRTSGYEQYF.

This chain links TRBV5-6 with TRBJ1-1, with D unclear. The CDR3 contains 15 residues. Germline CDR1 SGHDT, CDR2 YYEEEE. Trimming pared 0 bases from V and 0 bases from J, leaving 9 bases between. The CDR3 reads CASSLEFRMNTEAFF. The CDR3 nucleotides read TGTGCCAGCAGCTTGGAGTTCAGGATGAACACTGAAGCTTTCTTT.

V and J are TRBV5-1 and TRBJ1-5, with D maybe TRBD1 (5 bases). Germline V gene data show CDR1 as SGHRS and CDR2 as YFSETQ. Trimming left V 2 bases short and J 3 bases short, with 9 bases between. The CDR3 contains 14 residues. The CDR3 here is CASSLDSTNQPQHF. The CDR3 nucleotides are TGCGCCAGCAGCTTAGACAGCACCAATCAGCCCCAGCATTTT.

This chain joins TRBV5-6 and TRBJ1-1; no definite D call. The CDR3 spans 18 residues. CDR1 and CDR2 from the germline V gene are SGHDT and YYEEEE. V gave up 2 bases and J gave up 3 bases, with 23 bases separating them. CDR3 nucleotides: TGTGCCAGCAGCTTAAGTCCCTCTAAAGGAGGCCTGGACACTGAAGCTTTCTTT. Its translation is CASSLSPSKGGLDTEAFF.

This sequence joins TRBV5-1 and TRBJ2-2; D unresolved. Germline V gene data show CDR1 as SGHRS and CDR2 as YFSETQ. Trimming took off 0 bases at V and 6 bases at J, with 6 bases between the two ends. The CDR3 runs to 13 residues. The CDR3 region has the DNA TGCGCCAGCAGCTTGGCAGCCGCCGGGGAGCTGTTTTTT. Its protein product is CASSLAAAGELFF.

This clone came up a few times. The chain employs TRBV7-3 and TRBJ1-1; D not certain. The germline V gene encodes CDR1 SGHTA and CDR2 FQGTGA. The CDR3 spans 13 residues. V lost 5 bases, J lost 5 bases, and 12 bases lay in between. The CDR3 nucleotides read TGTGCCAGCAGCCCCTCCAGTGCGACTGAAGCTTTCTTT. Translating gives CASSPSSATEAFF.

The chain couples TRBV6-5 to TRBJ1-1, with D unclear. Per the germline V gene, CDR1 is MNHEY and CDR2 is SVGAGI. CDR3 length: 15 residues. V lost 6 bases and J 1 base, leaving 15 bases between the germline ends. The CDR3 nucleotides read TGTGCCAGCAGCCGAAAAGAGGGTGAGAACACTGAAGCTTTCTTT. Its translation is CASSRKEGENTEAFF.

The chain couples TRBV7-2 to TRBJ2-4; 7 positions match TRBD1. CDR3 length: 14 residues. V dropped 1 base and J dropped 8; count of bases not matched to a gene: 5. The V gene's germline CDR1 is SGHTA and CDR2 FQGNSA. The CDR3 nucleotides are TGTGCCAGCAGCTTAGGGTGGCAGGGGGACATTCAGTACTTC. It codes for CASSLGWQGDIQYF.

Comment on this clone: Other nucleotide sequences in the sample specify the same CDR3. This chain uses TRBV18 with TRBJ2-1; no definite D call. Looked up from germline, CDR1 is KGHSH and CDR2 is LQKENI. V lost 3 bases and J lost 7, with 4 bases in between. The CDR3 length is 11 residues. Here the CDR3 DNA reads TGTGCCAGCTCACCGCGAAATGAGCAGTTCTTC. Amino acid sequence: CASSPRNEQFF.

The chain combines TRBV7-8 with TRBJ1-6, with D possibly TRBD1 on 5 matching bases. The CDR3 spans 15 residues. The germline CDR1 and CDR2 sequences are SGHVS and FQNEAQ. V shed 5 bases and J shed 6 bases, with 14 bases lying between them. The CDR3 bases are TGTGCCAGCAGCCGAACCGAGGGGATTAATTCACCCCTCCACTTT. Translating gives CASSRTEGINSPLHF.

This chain links TRBV30 with TRBJ1-2, with D unresolved. Germline V gives CDR1 GTSNPN, CDR2 SVGIG (reference sequence). The CDR3 loop spans 12 amino acids. V lost 3 bases, J lost 6 bases, and 11 bases lay in between. CDR3 sequence: CAWRRPLHGYTF. In nucleotides, the CDR3 is TGTGCCTGGAGAAGACCGCTCCATGGCTACACCTTC.

This chain uses TRBV7-9 with TRBJ2-1; TRBD2 matches 14 bases. The CDR3 spans 15 residues. Germline loops: CDR1 SEHNR, CDR2 FQNEAQ (reference sequence). V shed 5 bases and J 8 bases; nucleotides not matched to a gene: 5. The CDR3 spells CASSRTSGRIDEQFF. CDR3 bases: TGTGCCAGCAGCCGGACTAGCGGGAGGATCGATGAGCAGTTCTTC.